Detailed here is one TCR beta chain. As yet, its antigen is unknown. A much larger clonotype is one base distant, so this may be a read error. RNA transcripts gave rise to amplified TCR beta CDR3 regions. With the HTBI primer set, the TCR CDR3 went through a first round of RT-PCR. Via MiXCR, TCRdb re-called the multiplex PCR reads, giving one row per CDR3 protein. The sample carries about 350,000 distinct CDR3 sequences, roughly an eighth recorded once. These data are taken from a study of T cells in Graves' hyperthyroidism and ophthalmopathy. Study outcomes and limitations: Ophthalmopathy, which appeared later, was predicted by the model a median around 6 months before onset. Blood samples included most of the expanded thyroid clonotypes exceeding 0.001.

Fresh peripheral blood, 9.5 to 10 ml of it, supplied the PBMCs. The germline V gene encodes CDR1 DFQATT and CDR2 SNEGSKA (reference sequence). The CDR3 sequence is 13 residues long. The sequencing sample was made of blood. The sequence was obtained from a middle-aged woman with Graves' ophthalmopathy. This chain joins TRBV20-1 and TRBJ1-1; no firm D call. DNA for the CDR3: TGCAGTGCTAGATCGGCGGGCCGCACTGGAGCTTTCTTT. This gives the protein CSARSAGRTGAFF.